This T cell receptor gamma chain was identified in a study of Vδ1+ human thymocytes. Findings and limits, study-wide: Around 18% of thymic delta-chain sequences were Vdelta2, with few Vdelta3, unlike blood Vdelta1+ controls. Highly polyclonal TRG and TRD repertoires with Gaussian CDR3 length distributions appeared in thymus.

RNA was extracted from the cells and then reverse transcribed. Pooled V-gene forward primers with one constant-region reverse primer generated the CDR3 amplicons by multiplex PCR. TCRdb re-analyzed the multiplex PCR reads via CATT. The sample has some 37,000 gamma-chain clones, 20% to 25% seen once. The V gene end was trimmed by 0 bases and the J gene end by 10 bases; junction bases not matched to a gene: 12. Germline values: CDR1 VTNTFY, CDR2 YDVSTARD (reference sequence). The CDR3 spans 14 residues. Details on this clone: Antigen unknown.

The chain couples TRGV3 to TRGJ1 or TRGJ2. The sequenced sample consisted of Vdelta1+ gamma-delta thymocytes from the thymus. Subset noted: FACS-sorted CD3+ TCRalphabeta- TCRVdelta1+ TCRVdelta2- thymocytes. The TCR comes from a girl under three years old who had congenital heart surgery. The CDR3 loop reads CATWDRLVWGKKLF. The CDR3 coding sequence is TGTGCCACCTGGGACAGGCTAGTATGGGGAAAGAAACTCTTT.